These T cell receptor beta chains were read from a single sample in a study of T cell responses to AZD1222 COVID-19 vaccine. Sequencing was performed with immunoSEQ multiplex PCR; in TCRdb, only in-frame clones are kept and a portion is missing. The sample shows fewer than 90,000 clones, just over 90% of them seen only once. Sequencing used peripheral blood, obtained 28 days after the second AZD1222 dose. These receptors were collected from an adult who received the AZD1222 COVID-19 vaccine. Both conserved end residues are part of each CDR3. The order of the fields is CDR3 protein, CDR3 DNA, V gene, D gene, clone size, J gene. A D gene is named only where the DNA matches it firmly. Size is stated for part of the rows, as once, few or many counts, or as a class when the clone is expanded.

CDR3aa: CASRLPSSYEQYF
CDR3nt: TGTGCCAGCAGGCTACCGAGCTCCTACGAGCAGTACTTC
v_gene: TRBV2
d_gene: NA
abundance: few
j_gene: TRBJ2-7

CDR3aa: CASGAGGTNTGELFF
CDR3nt: TGTGCCAGCGGGGCGGGAGGGACGAACACCGGGGAGCTGTTTTTT
v_gene: TRBV11-3
d_gene: TRBD2
abundance: NA
j_gene: TRBJ2-2

CDR3aa: CASSPRHPPPTGELFF
CDR3nt: TGTGCCAGCAGCCCGCGACATCCCCCTCCCACCGGGGAGCTGTTTTTT
v_gene: TRBV9
d_gene: NA
abundance: NA
j_gene: TRBJ2-2

CDR3aa: CASSLENNQPQHF
CDR3nt: TGTGCCAGCAGCTTAGAGAACAATCAGCCCCAGCATTTT
v_gene: TRBV7-3
d_gene: NA
abundance: NA
j_gene: TRBJ1-5

CDR3aa: CASSLWQGQGGQQYF
CDR3nt: TGTGCCAGCAGTTTATGGCAAGGACAGGGAGGTCAGCAGTACTTC
v_gene: TRBV28
d_gene: TRBD1
abundance: NA
j_gene: TRBJ2-7

CDR3aa: CASSDRSSGNTIYF
CDR3nt: TGTGCCAGCAGCGACAGGAGCTCTGGAAACACCATATATTTT
v_gene: TRBV7-9
d_gene: NA
abundance: few
j_gene: TRBJ1-3

CDR3aa: CSVDGDGYTF
CDR3nt: TGCAGCGTTGACGGGGATGGCTACACCTTC
v_gene: TRBV29-1
d_gene: NA
abundance: NA
j_gene: TRBJ1-2

CDR3aa: CSVEGTGGVGFGTYEQYF
CDR3nt: TGCAGCGTTGAAGGGACAGGGGGAGTTGGGTTTGGGACCTACGAGCAGTACTTC
v_gene: TRBV29-1
d_gene: TRBD1
abundance: once
j_gene: TRBJ2-7

CDR3aa: CASSYDRGVAQETQYF
CDR3nt: TGTGCCAGCAGTTACGACAGGGGGGTGGCCCAAGAGACCCAGTACTTC
v_gene: TRBV6-5
d_gene: TRBD1
abundance: once
j_gene: TRBJ2-5

CDR3aa: CASSLFAGWRNEQFF
CDR3nt: TGTGCCAGCAGCTTATTTGCGGGATGGAGAAATGAGCAGTTCTTC
v_gene: TRBV11-2
d_gene: NA
abundance: NA
j_gene: TRBJ2-1

CDR3aa: CASSFYSWGNQPQHF
CDR3nt: TGTGCCAGCAGCTTCTACAGTTGGGGCAATCAGCCCCAGCATTTT
v_gene: TRBV7-2
d_gene: NA
abundance: NA
j_gene: TRBJ1-5

CDR3aa: CASGGDRGRGQPQHF
CDR3nt: TGTGCCAGCGGTGGGGACAGGGGGCGCGGTCAGCCCCAGCATTTT
v_gene: TRBV7-2
d_gene: TRBD1
abundance: NA
j_gene: TRBJ1-5

CDR3aa: CASNPRGQKGQPQHF
CDR3nt: TGTGCCAGCAACCCGAGAGGGCAGAAGGGGCAGCCCCAGCATTTT
v_gene: TRBV27
d_gene: NA
abundance: few
j_gene: TRBJ1-5

CDR3aa: CASSSGAQGSTDTQYF
CDR3nt: TGCGCCAGCAGCTCGGGGGCCCAGGGGAGCACAGATACGCAGTATTTT
v_gene: TRBV5-1
d_gene: NA
abundance: NA
j_gene: TRBJ2-3

CDR3aa: CASSLNVGSGNTIYF
CDR3nt: TGTGCCAGCAGTTTAAATGTGGGGTCTGGAAACACCATATATTTT
v_gene: TRBV28
d_gene: NA
abundance: NA
j_gene: TRBJ1-3

CDR3aa: CASSLDLYAGDEQFF
CDR3nt: TGTGCCAGCAGCTTAGATCTCTACGCGGGCGATGAGCAGTTCTTC
v_gene: TRBV11-2
d_gene: NA
abundance: NA
j_gene: TRBJ2-1

CDR3aa: CARTLRTSGGRSTGELFF
CDR3nt: TGTGCCCGGACGCTACGGACTAGCGGGGGACGAAGCACCGGGGAGCTGTTTTTT
v_gene: TRBV30
d_gene: TRBD2
abundance: NA
j_gene: TRBJ2-2

CDR3aa: CASLNSGNTIYF
CDR3nt: TGTGCCAGCTTGAACTCTGGAAACACCATATATTTT
v_gene: TRBV18
d_gene: NA
abundance: NA
j_gene: TRBJ1-3

CDR3aa: CASSTEPHSNQPQHF
CDR3nt: TGTGCCAGCAGTACGGAACCCCATAGCAATCAGCCCCAGCATTTT
v_gene: TRBV5-5
d_gene: NA
abundance: NA
j_gene: TRBJ1-5

CDR3aa: CSATRVSGYTF
CDR3nt: TGCAGTGCTACCAGGGTCAGCGGCTACACCTTC
v_gene: TRBV20-1
d_gene: NA
abundance: NA
j_gene: TRBJ1-2

CDR3aa: CAWSVRAGGFGYTF
CDR3nt: TGTGCCTGGAGTGTACGGGCAGGGGGCTTTGGCTACACCTTC
v_gene: TRBV30
d_gene: TRBD1
abundance: NA
j_gene: TRBJ1-2

CDR3aa: CASSGENQPQHF
CDR3nt: TGTGCCAGCAGCGGGGAAAATCAGCCCCAGCATTTT
v_gene: TRBV2
d_gene: NA
abundance: NA
j_gene: TRBJ1-5

CDR3aa: CATSSLRDRANEKLFF
CDR3nt: TGTGCCACCAGCAGCCTCCGGGACAGGGCCAATGAAAAACTGTTTTTT
v_gene: TRBV15
d_gene: TRBD1
abundance: NA
j_gene: TRBJ1-4

CDR3aa: CASSVARGDLAWSPLHF
CDR3nt: TGTGCCAGCAGCGTAGCCAGGGGGGACCTTGCGTGGTCACCCCTCCACTTT
v_gene: TRBV27
d_gene: TRBD1
abundance: NA
j_gene: TRBJ1-6

CDR3aa: CASIDRGGFRSNQPQHF
CDR3nt: TGTGCCAGCATTGACAGGGGAGGATTTCGGAGCAATCAGCCCCAGCATTTT
v_gene: TRBV2
d_gene: TRBD1
abundance: NA
j_gene: TRBJ1-5

CDR3aa: CASRNANWARNTEAFF
CDR3nt: TGTGCCAGTAGAAACGCTAACTGGGCTAGGAACACTGAAGCTTTCTTT
v_gene: TRBV19
d_gene: NA
abundance: NA
j_gene: TRBJ1-1

CDR3aa: CASSVGDREYDGYTF
CDR3nt: TGTGCCAGCAGCGTAGGGGACAGGGAGTACGATGGCTACACCTTC
v_gene: TRBV9
d_gene: TRBD1
abundance: NA
j_gene: TRBJ1-2

CDR3aa: CATSSGTGNTGELFF
CDR3nt: TGTGCCACCAGCTCCGGGACAGGCAACACCGGGGAGCTGTTTTTT
v_gene: TRBV24-1
d_gene: TRBD1
abundance: NA
j_gene: TRBJ2-2

CDR3aa: CASSPNPGRAYTEAFF
CDR3nt: TGTGCCAGCTCACCAAATCCCGGTCGTGCCTACACTGAAGCTTTCTTT
v_gene: TRBV18
d_gene: NA
abundance: NA
j_gene: TRBJ1-1

CDR3aa: CASSQDQGFQPQHF
CDR3nt: TGTGCCAGCAGCCAAGATCAGGGGTTTCAGCCCCAGCATTTT
v_gene: TRBV4-2
d_gene: NA
abundance: NA
j_gene: TRBJ1-5

CDR3aa: CASSPQGATTYGYTF
CDR3nt: TGTGCCAGCTCACCACAGGGGGCCACCACATATGGCTACACCTTC
v_gene: TRBV18
d_gene: TRBD1
abundance: NA
j_gene: TRBJ1-2

CDR3aa: CASSLKGLAGSTDTQYF
CDR3nt: TGTGCCAGCAGTCTGAAGGGACTAGCGGGAAGCACAGATACGCAGTATTTT
v_gene: TRBV27
d_gene: TRBD2
abundance: NA
j_gene: TRBJ2-3

CDR3aa: CASRGTGGRSDTQYF
CDR3nt: TGTGCCAGTAGAGGGACAGGGGGAAGATCAGATACGCAGTATTTT
v_gene: TRBV19
d_gene: TRBD1
abundance: NA
j_gene: TRBJ2-3

CDR3aa: CASSGGQGKETQYF
CDR3nt: TGTGCCAGTAGTGGGGGACAGGGGAAGGAGACCCAGTACTTC
v_gene: TRBV19
d_gene: TRBD1
abundance: NA
j_gene: TRBJ2-5

CDR3aa: CASSLSLGTHQNTEAFF
CDR3nt: TGTGCCAGCAGTCTAAGCCTTGGGACCCACCAGAACACTGAAGCTTTCTTT
v_gene: TRBV28
d_gene: NA
abundance: NA
j_gene: TRBJ1-1

CDR3aa: CASSSLAGVRGEQFF
CDR3nt: TGCGCCAGCAGCTCATTAGCGGGAGTAAGGGGTGAGCAGTTCTTC
v_gene: TRBV5-1
d_gene: TRBD2
abundance: NA
j_gene: TRBJ2-1

CDR3aa: CSVGAGLAYNEQFF
CDR3nt: TGCAGCGTTGGTGCGGGACTAGCATACAATGAGCAGTTCTTC
v_gene: TRBV29-1
d_gene: TRBD2
abundance: NA
j_gene: TRBJ2-1

CDR3aa: CASSHVSTDTQYF
CDR3nt: TGTGCCAGCAGCCACGTGAGCACAGATACGCAGTATTTT
v_gene: TRBV27
d_gene: NA
abundance: NA
j_gene: TRBJ2-3

CDR3aa: CASSGEGHGAFF
CDR3nt: TGTGCCAGCAGTGGGGAGGGGCACGGAGCTTTCTTT
v_gene: TRBV28
d_gene: NA
abundance: NA
j_gene: TRBJ1-1

CDR3aa: CASSPMEGLDRRNSPLHF
CDR3nt: TGTGCCAGCAGTCCCATGGAGGGTTTGGACAGACGGAATTCACCCCTCCACTTT
v_gene: TRBV27
d_gene: NA
abundance: once
j_gene: TRBJ1-6

CDR3aa: CASSSGGYNEQFF
CDR3nt: TGCGCCAGCAGCTCCGGGGGTTACAATGAGCAGTTCTTC
v_gene: TRBV5-1
d_gene: NA
abundance: NA
j_gene: TRBJ2-1

CDR3aa: CASSFRGQGNQPQHF
CDR3nt: TGTGCCAGCAGTTTCCGTGGGCAGGGGAATCAGCCCCAGCATTTT
v_gene: TRBV27
d_gene: NA
abundance: once
j_gene: TRBJ1-5

CDR3aa: CASSLQGDYNEQFF
CDR3nt: TGTGCCAGCAGCCTTCAGGGGGACTACAATGAGCAGTTCTTC
v_gene: TRBV7-3
d_gene: TRBD1
abundance: NA
j_gene: TRBJ2-1